The clone carrying this T cell receptor beta chain occurred a few times. Its target is not known. These data come from a study of CD8+CD57+ T cells in acquired aplastic anemia. Overall study: DNA recovered from sorted CD4+ and CD8+ cells had a mean of approximately 3 ug. General study findings and limits: Overlap between patients and controls comprised twenty-nine CD8+ CDR3 sequences. Patients versus controls showed no significant CD8+ Simpson's diversity difference.

V lost 5 bases to trimming and J lost 4 bases, with 26 bases between them. Germline V gene lookup returns CDR1 SGHVS and CDR2 FQNEAQ. This CDR3 is 18 amino acids long. Investigators profiled TCR beta VDJ and CDR3 from genomic DNA template. Each CDR3 protein is one row after TCRdb ran MiXCR on the reads. The sample has about 220,000 distinct CDR3 sequences, approximately 35% seen once; the top ten hold roughly 1.1%. Input material: sorted CD4+, CD8+, or CD8+CD57+ T cells (not recorded which) from PBMCs. This clonotype was sampled from a human donor in good health, serving as a control. The genes are TRBV7-8 and TRBJ1-1; the D gene is possibly TRBD1 (5 bases). Here the CDR3 DNA reads TGTGCCAGCAGCCCGTGGGGGAACTCACTTTCTCGGAGCACTGAAGCTTTCTTT. It encodes CASSPWGNSLSRSTEAFF.